Included here is one TCR beta chain sequence, with context. The antigen it binds to is not known. Base qualities are not recorded, but no much larger clone differs from it by a single base. There are 13 amino acids in the CDR3, from cysteine to phenylalanine inclusive. The entry retains the CDR3 DNA only, 39 bases that are in frame from base 1. Via the germline V gene, CDR1 is SGHRS and CDR2 YFSETQ. V is trimmed back by 4 bases and J by 11 bases, and the junction contains 7 bases that no gene match accounts for. TCRbeta CDR3 regions were amplified from genomic DNA by means of the immunoSEQ Assay, a bias-controlled multiplex PCR. The source study handled its data this way. The number of nucleated cells in each sample was estimated by amplification of reference gene primers within the assay. To quantify the absolute abundance of each unique TCRbeta CDR3 rearrangement, sequence reads were collapsed and filtered. For each sample, productive Simpson clonality was calculated as the square root of Simpson's diversity index over productive rearrangements. The table was pulled from immuneACCESS by TCRdb, which kept in-frame rearrangements only. Such tables lose some clones; where checked, under half of the loss comes from unresolved V genes, and the rest has no known cause. V and J calls and clone size come straight from that table; D and trimming were deduced from the DNA. Across this sample there are around 180,000 clones, with around 80% seen only once. About a sixth of the sample is held by the ten biggest clonotypes.

Participants in the prospective study were enrolled through a virtual design, were aged 18 to 89 years, and lived in roughly 26 United States geographic areas. To assign participants to cohorts, the prospective study relied on clinical history that participants themselves reported in a screening survey and a study questionnaire. Mobile phlebotomists in the prospective study collected whole blood, serum and a nasopharyngeal or oropharyngeal swab from every participant. Additional blood draws and questionnaires over an approximately two-month period could optionally be provided by prospective study participants. Before DNA extraction, blood samples from the prospective study were shipped at room temperature or frozen. This sample stems from a study of blood T cell repertoires in COVID-19 (dated by TCRdb to the early 2020s). Regarding the study in general: Collaborator samples came from the United States, Italy and Spain and covered acute and convalescent phases of COVID-19. Deeply sampled blood TCRbeta repertoires from subjects exposed to, actively infected with, or recovered from COVID-19 were included in the dataset. Sample metadata almost always included a de-identified subject ID, COVID-19 status, age in years and sex. Samples came from the ongoing ImmuneRACE study (first 160 participants) plus 1,254 subjects from 6 global collaborators. The material from the prospective study consisted of cDNA or gDNA derived from T cells, B-cell-depleted T cells, or PBMCs. The repertoires were released in a freely available public database meant as a resource for research on the immune response to SARS-CoV-2. Where available, HLA class I and class II types were obtained from metadata supplied by the sample provider rather than from assay-based typing.

What the research found in general, with its limitations: Clinical and demographic metadata were provided uncurated, with the amount varying by source and participant.

This clonotype was obtained from a woman in her fifties or sixties with acute COVID-19. The rearrangement joined TRBV5-1 to TRBJ1-1; 11 bases in the junction line up with TRBD1. The sample taken for sequencing was PBMCs or T cells enriched from blood (not recorded which). The base sequence is TGCGCCAGCAGCCAAGGACAGGGGGCCCAGGCTTTCTTT. It encodes CASSQGQGAQAFF.